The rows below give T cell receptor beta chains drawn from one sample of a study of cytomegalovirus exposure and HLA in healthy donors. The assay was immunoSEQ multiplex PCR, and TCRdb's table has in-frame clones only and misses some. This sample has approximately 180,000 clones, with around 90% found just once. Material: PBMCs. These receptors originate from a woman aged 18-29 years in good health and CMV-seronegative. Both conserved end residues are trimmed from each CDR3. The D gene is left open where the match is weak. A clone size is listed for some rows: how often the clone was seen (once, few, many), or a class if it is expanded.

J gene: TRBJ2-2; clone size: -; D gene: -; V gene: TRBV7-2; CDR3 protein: ASSFRGGTGELF
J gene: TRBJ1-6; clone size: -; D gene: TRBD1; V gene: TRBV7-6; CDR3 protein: ASSQGASSYNSPLH
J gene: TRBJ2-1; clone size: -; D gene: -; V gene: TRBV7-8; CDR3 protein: ASSPFLASSYNEQF
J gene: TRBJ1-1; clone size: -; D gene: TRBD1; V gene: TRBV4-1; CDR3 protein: ASAVGGADTEAF
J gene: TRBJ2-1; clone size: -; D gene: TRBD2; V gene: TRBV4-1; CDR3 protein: ASSPEHSGGVYNEQF
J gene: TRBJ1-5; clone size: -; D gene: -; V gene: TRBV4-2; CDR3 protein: ASSQDMGGVWPQH
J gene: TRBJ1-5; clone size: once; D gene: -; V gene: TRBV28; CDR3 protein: ASSSPGEGQPQH
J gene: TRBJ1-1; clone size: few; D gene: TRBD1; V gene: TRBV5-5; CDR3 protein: ASSPDRGYRVTEAF
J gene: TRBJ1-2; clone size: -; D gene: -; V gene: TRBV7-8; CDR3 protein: ASSLVGGNYGYT
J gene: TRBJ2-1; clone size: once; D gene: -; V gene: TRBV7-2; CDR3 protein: ASSLRDKRDLRGHEQF
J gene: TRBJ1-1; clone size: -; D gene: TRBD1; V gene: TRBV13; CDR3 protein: ASSPGQGAHTEAF
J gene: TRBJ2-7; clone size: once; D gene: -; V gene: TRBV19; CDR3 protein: ASTITSLATEQY
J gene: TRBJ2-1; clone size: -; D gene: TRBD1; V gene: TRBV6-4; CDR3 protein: ASSARPGQRDEQF
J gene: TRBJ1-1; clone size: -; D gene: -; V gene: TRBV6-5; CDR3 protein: ASSYREPWDEAF
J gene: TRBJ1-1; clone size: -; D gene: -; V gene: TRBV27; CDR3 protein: ASSLDSSSWTEAF
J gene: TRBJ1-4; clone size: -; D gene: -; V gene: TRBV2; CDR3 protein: ASSGSGEKLF
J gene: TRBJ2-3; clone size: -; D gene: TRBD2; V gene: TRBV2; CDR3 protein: ASSERLAGVIDTQY
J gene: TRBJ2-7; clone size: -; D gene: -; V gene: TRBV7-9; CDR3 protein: ASSLTGRSSYEQY
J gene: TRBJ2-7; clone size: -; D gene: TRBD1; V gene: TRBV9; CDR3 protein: ASSVGGQGASYEQY
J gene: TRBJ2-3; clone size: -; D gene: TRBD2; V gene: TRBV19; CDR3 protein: ASSTLAGITDTQY
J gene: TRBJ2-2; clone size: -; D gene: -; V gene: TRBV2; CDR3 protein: ATRLENTGALF
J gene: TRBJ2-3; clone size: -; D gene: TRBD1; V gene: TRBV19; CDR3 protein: ASSSHRGRRGDTQY
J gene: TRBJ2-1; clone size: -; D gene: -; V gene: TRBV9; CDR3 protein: ASSARTQTKDEQF
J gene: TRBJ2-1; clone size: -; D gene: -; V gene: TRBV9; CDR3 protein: ASSVVGGISYNEQF
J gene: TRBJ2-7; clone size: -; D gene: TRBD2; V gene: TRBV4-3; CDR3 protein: ASSQASGRYSYEQY
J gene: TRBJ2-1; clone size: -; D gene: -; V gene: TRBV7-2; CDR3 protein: ASSPREIAHNEQF
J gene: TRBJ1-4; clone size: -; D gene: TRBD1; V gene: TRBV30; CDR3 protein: AWSAGQGGEKLF
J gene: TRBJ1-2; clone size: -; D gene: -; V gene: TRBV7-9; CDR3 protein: ASSLYRDGYGYT
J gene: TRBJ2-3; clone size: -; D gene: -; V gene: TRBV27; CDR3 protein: ASSLTLSTDTQY
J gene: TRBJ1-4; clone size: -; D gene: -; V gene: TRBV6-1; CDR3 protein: ASSPSGSGNEKLF
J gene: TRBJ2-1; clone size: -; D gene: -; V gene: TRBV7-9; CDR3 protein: ASSLSLDEQF
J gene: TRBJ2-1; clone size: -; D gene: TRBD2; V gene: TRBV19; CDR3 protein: ASRWGGDYNEQF
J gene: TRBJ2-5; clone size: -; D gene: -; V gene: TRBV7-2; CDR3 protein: ASSSRKGVDFGETQY
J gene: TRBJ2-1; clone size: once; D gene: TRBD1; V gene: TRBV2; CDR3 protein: ASPVGRRTGMNNEQF
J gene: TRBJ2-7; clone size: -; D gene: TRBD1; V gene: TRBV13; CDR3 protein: ASSKPGTGTYEQY
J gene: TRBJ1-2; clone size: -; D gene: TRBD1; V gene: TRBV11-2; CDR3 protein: ASSLEGRGYGYT
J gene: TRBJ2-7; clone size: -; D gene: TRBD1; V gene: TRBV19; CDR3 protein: ASSISAGQGPYEQY
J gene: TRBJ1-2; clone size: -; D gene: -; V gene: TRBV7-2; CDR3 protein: ASSYQGLRGN
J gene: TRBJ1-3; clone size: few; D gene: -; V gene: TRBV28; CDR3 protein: ASSPNLSNRRFSGNTIY
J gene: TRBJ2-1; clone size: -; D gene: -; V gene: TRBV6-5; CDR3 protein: ASSYSILAVYNEQF
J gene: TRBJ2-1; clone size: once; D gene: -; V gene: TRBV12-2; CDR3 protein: ASRLVWGLAVGSYNEQF
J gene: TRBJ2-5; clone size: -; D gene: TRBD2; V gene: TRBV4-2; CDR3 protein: ASSQAKGAGGETQY
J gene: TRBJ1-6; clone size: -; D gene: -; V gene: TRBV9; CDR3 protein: ASSASEGSPLH
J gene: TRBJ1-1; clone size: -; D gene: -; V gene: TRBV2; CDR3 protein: ASSESENSVAF
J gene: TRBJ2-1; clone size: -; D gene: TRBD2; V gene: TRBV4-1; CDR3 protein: ASSQWEGQVGNEQF
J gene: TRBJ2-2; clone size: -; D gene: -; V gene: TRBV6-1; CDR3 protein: ASSEWRGAGELF
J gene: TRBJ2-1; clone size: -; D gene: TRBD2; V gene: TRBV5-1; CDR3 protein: ASSLEASGDWGEQF
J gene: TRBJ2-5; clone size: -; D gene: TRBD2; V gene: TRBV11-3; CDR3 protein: ASSLDPRLAGPREETQY
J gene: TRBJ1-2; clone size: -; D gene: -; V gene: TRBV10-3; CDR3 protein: AISDQIPPREYGYT
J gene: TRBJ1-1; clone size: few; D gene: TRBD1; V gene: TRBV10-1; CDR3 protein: ASSAAGGGAF
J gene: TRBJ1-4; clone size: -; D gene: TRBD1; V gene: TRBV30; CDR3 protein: AWSATSTDRGREKLF
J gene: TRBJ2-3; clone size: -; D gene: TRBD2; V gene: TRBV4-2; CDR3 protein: ASSQAGGPTDTQY
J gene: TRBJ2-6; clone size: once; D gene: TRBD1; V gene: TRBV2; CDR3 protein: ASRTNKRTGGSGANVLT
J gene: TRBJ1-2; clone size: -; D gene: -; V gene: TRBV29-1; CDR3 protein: SGRQTLGGYT
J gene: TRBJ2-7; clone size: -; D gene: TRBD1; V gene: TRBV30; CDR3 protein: AWSVGTAEYEQY